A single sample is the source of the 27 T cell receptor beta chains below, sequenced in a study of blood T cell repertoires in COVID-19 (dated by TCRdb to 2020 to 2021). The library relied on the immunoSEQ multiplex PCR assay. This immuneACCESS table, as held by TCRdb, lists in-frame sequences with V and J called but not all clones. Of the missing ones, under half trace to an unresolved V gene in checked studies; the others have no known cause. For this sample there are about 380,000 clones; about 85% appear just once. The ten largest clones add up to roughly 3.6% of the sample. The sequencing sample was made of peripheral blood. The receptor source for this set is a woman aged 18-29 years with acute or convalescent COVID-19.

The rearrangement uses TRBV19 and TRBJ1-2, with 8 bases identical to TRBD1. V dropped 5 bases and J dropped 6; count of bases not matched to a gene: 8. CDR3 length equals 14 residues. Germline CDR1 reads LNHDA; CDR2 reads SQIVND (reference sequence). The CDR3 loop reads CASSLLDRVDGYTF. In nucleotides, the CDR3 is TGTGCCAGTAGTCTCTTGGACAGGGTCGATGGCTACACCTTC.

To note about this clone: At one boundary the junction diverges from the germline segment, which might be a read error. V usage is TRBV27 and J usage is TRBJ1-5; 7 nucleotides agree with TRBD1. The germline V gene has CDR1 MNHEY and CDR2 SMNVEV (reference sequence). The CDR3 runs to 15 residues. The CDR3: CSDDKGAKGNQPQHF. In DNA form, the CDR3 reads TGCTCCGATGATAAGGGGGCAAAAGGCAATCAGCCCCAGCATTTT.

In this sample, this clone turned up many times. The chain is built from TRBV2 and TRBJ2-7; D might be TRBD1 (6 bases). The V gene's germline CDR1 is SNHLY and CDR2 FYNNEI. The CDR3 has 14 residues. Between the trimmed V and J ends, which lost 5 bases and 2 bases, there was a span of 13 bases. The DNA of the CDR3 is TGTGCCAGCAGTAAACAGGGTGTCGCCTACGAGCAGTACTTC. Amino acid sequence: CASSKQGVAYEQYF.

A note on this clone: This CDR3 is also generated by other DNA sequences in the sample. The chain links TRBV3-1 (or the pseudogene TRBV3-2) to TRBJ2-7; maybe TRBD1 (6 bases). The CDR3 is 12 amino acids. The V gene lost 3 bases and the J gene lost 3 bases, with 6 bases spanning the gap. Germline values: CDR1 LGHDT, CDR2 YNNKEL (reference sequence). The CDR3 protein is CASSQDSYEQYF. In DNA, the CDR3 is TGTGCCAGCAGCCAGGACAGCTACGAGCAGTACTTC.

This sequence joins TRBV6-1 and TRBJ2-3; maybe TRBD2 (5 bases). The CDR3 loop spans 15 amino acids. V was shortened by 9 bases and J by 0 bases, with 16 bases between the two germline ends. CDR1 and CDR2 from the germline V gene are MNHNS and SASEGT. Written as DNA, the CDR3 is TGTGCCAGTCGGATGAGAGGGCGAAGCACAGATACGCAGTATTTT. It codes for CASRMRGRSTDTQYF.

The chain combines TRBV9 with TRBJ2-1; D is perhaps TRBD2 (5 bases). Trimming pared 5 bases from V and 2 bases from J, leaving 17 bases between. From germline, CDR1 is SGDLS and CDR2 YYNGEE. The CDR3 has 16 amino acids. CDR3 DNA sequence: TGTGCCAGCAGTGGAGGATCGGGGAACACCTACAATGAGCAGTTCTTC. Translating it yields CASSGGSGNTYNEQFF.

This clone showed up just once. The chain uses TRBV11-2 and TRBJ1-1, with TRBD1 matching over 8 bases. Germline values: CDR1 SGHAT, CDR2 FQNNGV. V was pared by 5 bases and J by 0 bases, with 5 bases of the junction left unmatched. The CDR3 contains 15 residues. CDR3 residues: CASSPRTGMNTEAFF. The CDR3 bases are TGTGCCAGCAGCCCAAGGACAGGGATGAACACTGAAGCTTTCTTT.

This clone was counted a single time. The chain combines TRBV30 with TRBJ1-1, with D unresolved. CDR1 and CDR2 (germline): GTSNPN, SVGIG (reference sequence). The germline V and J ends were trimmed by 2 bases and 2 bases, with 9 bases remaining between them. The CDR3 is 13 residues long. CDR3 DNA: TGTGCCTGGAGTCCACTATTAAACACTGAAGCTTTCTTT. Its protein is CAWSPLLNTEAFF.

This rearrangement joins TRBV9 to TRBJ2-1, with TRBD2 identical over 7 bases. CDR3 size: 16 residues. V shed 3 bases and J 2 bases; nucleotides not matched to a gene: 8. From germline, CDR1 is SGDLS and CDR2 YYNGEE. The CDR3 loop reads CASSATGGAAYNEQFF. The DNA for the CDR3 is TGTGCCAGCAGCGCCACGGGGGGAGCGGCCTACAATGAGCAGTTCTTC.

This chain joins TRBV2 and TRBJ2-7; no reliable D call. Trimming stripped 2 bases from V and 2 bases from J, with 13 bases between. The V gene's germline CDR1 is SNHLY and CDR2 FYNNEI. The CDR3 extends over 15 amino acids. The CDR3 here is CASSEFHWAPYEQYF. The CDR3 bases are TGTGCCAGCAGTGAATTTCATTGGGCCCCCTACGAGCAGTACTTC.

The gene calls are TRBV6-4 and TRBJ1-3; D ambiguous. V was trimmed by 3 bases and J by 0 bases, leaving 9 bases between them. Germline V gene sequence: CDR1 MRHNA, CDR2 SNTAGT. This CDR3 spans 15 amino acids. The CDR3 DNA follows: TGTGCCAGCAGTGAGGGAGACCGCTCTGGAAACACCATATATTTT. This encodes CASSEGDRSGNTIYF.

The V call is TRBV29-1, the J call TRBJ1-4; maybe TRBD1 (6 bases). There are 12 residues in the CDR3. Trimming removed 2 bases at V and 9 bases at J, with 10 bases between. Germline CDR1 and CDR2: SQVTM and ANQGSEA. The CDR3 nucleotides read TGCAGCGTTGAACCGGGGGGCAAAAAACTGTTTTTT. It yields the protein CSVEPGGKKLFF.

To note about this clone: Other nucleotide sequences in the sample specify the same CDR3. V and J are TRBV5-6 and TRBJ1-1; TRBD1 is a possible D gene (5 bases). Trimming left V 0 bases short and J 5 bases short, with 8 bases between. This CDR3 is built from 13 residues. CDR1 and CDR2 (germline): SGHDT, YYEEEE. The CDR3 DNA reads TGTGCCAGCAGCTTGGGGGGCGTGACTGAAGCTTTCTTT. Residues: CASSLGGVTEAFF.

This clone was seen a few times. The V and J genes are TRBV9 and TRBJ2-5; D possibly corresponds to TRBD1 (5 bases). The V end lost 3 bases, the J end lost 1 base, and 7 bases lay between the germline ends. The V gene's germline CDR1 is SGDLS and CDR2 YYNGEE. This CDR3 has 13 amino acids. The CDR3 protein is CASSGTSQETQYF. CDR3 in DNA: TGTGCCAGCAGCGGGACAAGCCAAGAGACCCAGTACTTC.

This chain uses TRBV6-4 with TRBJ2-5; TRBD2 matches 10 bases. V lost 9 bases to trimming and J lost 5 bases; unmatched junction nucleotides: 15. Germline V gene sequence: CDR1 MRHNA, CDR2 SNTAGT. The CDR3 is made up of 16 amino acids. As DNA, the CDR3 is TGTGCCAGGACGGAGAGGTGGAGTAGCGGGGGGGAGACCCAGTACTTC. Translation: CARTERWSSGGETQYF.

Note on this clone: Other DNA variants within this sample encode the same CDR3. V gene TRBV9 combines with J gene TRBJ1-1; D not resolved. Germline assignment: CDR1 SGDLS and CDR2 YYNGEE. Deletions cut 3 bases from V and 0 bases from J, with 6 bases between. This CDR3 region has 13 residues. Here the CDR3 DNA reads TGTGCCAGCAGCGACGGTATGAACACTGAAGCTTTCTTT. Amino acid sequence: CASSDGMNTEAFF.

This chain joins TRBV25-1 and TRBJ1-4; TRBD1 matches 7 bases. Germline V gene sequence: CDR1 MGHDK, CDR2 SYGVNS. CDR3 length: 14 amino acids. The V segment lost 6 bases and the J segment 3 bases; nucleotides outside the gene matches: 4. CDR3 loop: CASSTGQPNEKLFF. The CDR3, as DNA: TGTGCCAGCAGCACGGGACAGCCTAATGAAAAACTGTTTTTT.

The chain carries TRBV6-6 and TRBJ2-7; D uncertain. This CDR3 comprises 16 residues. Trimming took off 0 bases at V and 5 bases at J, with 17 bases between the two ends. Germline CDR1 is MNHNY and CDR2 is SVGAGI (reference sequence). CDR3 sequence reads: CASSYSTYPRRHEQYF. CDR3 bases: TGTGCCAGCAGTTACTCGACTTATCCGCGACGGCACGAGCAGTACTTC.

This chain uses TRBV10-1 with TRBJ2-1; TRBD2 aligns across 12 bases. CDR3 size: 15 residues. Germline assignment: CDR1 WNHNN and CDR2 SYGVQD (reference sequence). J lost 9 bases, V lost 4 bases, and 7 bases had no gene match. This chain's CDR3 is CASSGTSGTLTEQFF. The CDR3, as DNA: TGCGCCAGCAGTGGGACTAGCGGGACCCTCACTGAGCAGTTCTTC.

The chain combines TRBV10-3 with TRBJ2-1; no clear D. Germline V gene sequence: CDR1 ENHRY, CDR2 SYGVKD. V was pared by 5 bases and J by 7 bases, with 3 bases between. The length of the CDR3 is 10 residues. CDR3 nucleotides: TGTGCCATCAGTCGGAATGAGCAGTTCTTC. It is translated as CAISRNEQFF.

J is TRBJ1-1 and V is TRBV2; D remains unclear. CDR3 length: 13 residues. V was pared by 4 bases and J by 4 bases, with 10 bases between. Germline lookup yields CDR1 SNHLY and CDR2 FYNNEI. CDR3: CASSVRGGTEAFF. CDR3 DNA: TGTGCCAGCAGTGTGCGGGGAGGCACTGAAGCTTTCTTT.

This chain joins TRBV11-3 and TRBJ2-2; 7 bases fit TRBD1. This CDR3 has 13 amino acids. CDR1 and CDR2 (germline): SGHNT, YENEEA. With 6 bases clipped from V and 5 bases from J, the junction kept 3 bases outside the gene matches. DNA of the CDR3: TGTGCCAGCAGTTACAGGGGAACCGGGGAGCTGTTTTTT. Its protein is CASSYRGTGELFF.

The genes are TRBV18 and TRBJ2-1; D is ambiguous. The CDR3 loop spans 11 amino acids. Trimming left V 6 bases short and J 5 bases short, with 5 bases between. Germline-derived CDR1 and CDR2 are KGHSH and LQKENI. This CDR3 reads CASSGNNEQFF. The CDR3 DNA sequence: TGTGCCAGCTCCGGTAACAATGAGCAGTTCTTC.

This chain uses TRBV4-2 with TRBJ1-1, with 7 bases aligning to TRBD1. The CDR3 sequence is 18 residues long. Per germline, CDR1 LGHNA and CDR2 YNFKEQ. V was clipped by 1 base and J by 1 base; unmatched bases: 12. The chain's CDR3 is CASSQGPKGAFGNTEAFF. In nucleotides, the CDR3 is TGTGCCAGCAGCCAAGGTCCTAAGGGGGCGTTCGGGAACACTGAAGCTTTCTTT.

The CDR3 region has the DNA TGCGCCAGCAGCCCAATTTTCGGCGCGGGGTCTCTGAACACTGAAGCTTTCTTT. Protein sequence: CASSPIFGAGSLNTEAFF. The chain combines TRBV5-1 with TRBJ1-1; D ambiguous. Germline CDR1 reads SGHRS; CDR2 reads YFSETQ. CDR3 length: 18 amino acids. V was clipped by 4 bases and J by 0 bases, with 22 bases between them.

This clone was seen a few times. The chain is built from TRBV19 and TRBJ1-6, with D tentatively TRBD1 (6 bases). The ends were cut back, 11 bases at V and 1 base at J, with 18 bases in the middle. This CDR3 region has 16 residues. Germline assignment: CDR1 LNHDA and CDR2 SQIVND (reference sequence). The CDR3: CAYIPGHNSYNSPLHF. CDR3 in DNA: TGTGCCTACATCCCGGGACACAATTCCTATAATTCACCCCTCCACTTT.

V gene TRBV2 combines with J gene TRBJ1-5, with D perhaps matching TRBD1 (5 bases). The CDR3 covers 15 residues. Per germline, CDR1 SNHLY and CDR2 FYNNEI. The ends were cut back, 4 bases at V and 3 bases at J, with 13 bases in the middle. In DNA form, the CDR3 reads TGTGCCAGCAGTGTATGGGGGGGAGCCAATCAGCCCCAGCATTTT. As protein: CASSVWGGANQPQHF. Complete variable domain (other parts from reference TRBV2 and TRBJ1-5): EPEVTQTPSHQVTQMGQEVILRCVPISNHLYFYWYRQILGQKVEFLVSFYNNEISEKSEIFDDQFSVERPDGSNFTLKIRSTKLEDSAMYFCASSVWGGANQPQHFGDGTRLSIL.